These T cell receptor beta chains were read from a single sample in a study of PD-1 blockade in classical Hodgkin lymphoma. The repertoire was sequenced with immunoSEQ multiplex PCR; TCRdb's copy has only in-frame clones and lacks some. Among some 21,000 clones listed, about 86% were seen once. The specimen was CD8+ T cells from blood. Receptors originate from a human donor with classical Hodgkin lymphoma. Each CDR3 is given with its conserved first and last residue. A D gene is named only where the DNA matches it firmly. Part of the rows lack a size; the others show once, few, many or a class for expanded clones.

V	length	J	size	D	CDR3	DNA
TRBV7-6	17	TRBJ2-2	.	.	CASTPTGTYSNTGELFF	TGTGCCAGCACCCCGACCGGGACCTATTCTAACACCGGGGAGCTGTTTTTT
TRBV27	14	TRBJ2-7	.	.	CASGTSRGPYEQYF	TGTGCCAGCGGAACTTCCCGGGGCCCCTACGAGCAGTACTTC
TRBV7-9	13	TRBJ1-4	.	.	CASSLEGDEKLFF	TGTGCCAGCAGCTTAGAAGGGGATGAAAAACTGTTTTTT
TRBV7-1	18	TRBJ1-3	few	.	CASSVSGEWAISGNTIYF	TGTGCCAGCAGCGTTTCGGGGGAATGGGCGATATCTGGAAACACCATATATTTT
TRBV6-6	14	TRBJ2-3	once	.	CASSPSFEADTQYF	TGTGCCAGCAGCCCCAGCTTTGAGGCAGATACGCAGTATTTT
TRBV30	15	TRBJ2-3	.	.	CAWSELPFSTDTQYF	TGTGCCTGGAGTGAACTACCCTTTAGCACAGATACGCAGTATTTT
TRBV9	14	TRBJ2-1	.	.	CASSVDGVDNEQFF	TGTGCCAGCAGCGTAGATGGCGTCGACAATGAGCAGTTCTTC
TRBV7-8	14	TRBJ1-1	.	.	CASRDHEDHTEAFF	TGTGCCAGCAGGGACCATGAGGACCACACTGAAGCTTTCTTT
TRBV11-2	13	TRBJ2-1	.	.	CASSLVGNREQFF	TGTGCCAGCAGCTTAGTTGGGAACAGGGAGCAGTTCTTC
TRBV27	15	TRBJ2-5	.	.	CASSSGNYYQETQYF	TGTGCCAGCAGTTCCGGGAACTACTACCAAGAGACCCAGTACTTC
TRBV27	17	TRBJ2-1	.	TRBD2	CASSLSASGGMYNEQFF	TGTGCCAGCAGTTTATCAGCCAGCGGGGGGATGTACAATGAGCAGTTCTTC
TRBV15	15	TRBJ2-7	.	.	CATSRERGGNYEQYF	TGTGCCACCAGCAGAGAGAGGGGTGGGAACTACGAGCAGTACTTC
TRBV9	14	TRBJ1-2	.	.	CASSASTGIYGYTF	TGTGCCAGCAGCGCCTCGACGGGAATCTATGGCTACACCTTC
TRBV4-1	12	TRBJ1-4	.	.	CASGRGNEKLFF	TGCGCCTCGGGACGAGGAAATGAAAAACTGTTTTTT
TRBV30	16	TRBJ2-5	.	TRBD2	CATDGLAGLGQETQYF	TGTGCCACGGACGGACTAGCGGGATTGGGGCAAGAGACCCAGTACTTC
TRBV27	13	TRBJ2-7	.	.	CASSLTASYEQYF	TGTGCCAGCAGTTTAACAGCTTCCTACGAGCAGTACTTC
TRBV29-1	13	TRBJ2-7	.	TRBD2	CSVNGGISYEQYF	TGCAGCGTCAACGGGGGGATCTCCTACGAGCAGTACTTC
TRBV19	14	TRBJ1-2	.	TRBD1	CASSVTGGAGGYTF	TGTGCCAGTAGTGTCACAGGGGGCGCGGGGGGCTACACCTTC
TRBV6-4	14	TRBJ2-2	.	.	CASSEAGGAGELFF	TGTGCCAGCAGTGAGGCAGGAGGGGCCGGGGAGCTGTTTTTT
TRBV28	14	TRBJ1-1	once	.	CASVPRGGNTEAFF	TGTGCCAGCGTGCCCCGCGGGGGGAACACTGAAGCTTTCTTT
TRBV4-1	15	TRBJ2-5	.	.	CASSQDFADQETQYF	TGCGCCAGCAGCCAAGATTTTGCGGACCAAGAGACCCAGTACTTC
TRBV27	13	TRBJ1-5	.	.	CASSLRGDQPQHF	TGTGCCAGCAGCCTGAGGGGTGATCAGCCCCAGCATTTT
TRBV6-5	15	TRBJ2-7	.	.	CASRPGEAGSYEQYF	TGTGCCAGCAGACCGGGAGAGGCAGGGTCCTACGAGCAGTACTTC
TRBV5-8	14	TRBJ1-5	.	.	CASSLVGRDQPQHF	TGTGCCAGCAGCTTGGTAGGTCGCGATCAGCCCCAGCATTTT
TRBV7-6	17	TRBJ2-7	.	TRBD2	CASSSFLAGEALDEQYF	TGTGCCAGCAGCTCCTTTTTAGCGGGGGAGGCACTCGACGAGCAGTACTTC
TRBV5-4	15	TRBJ1-2	.	.	CASSLGGRGNYGYTF	TGTGCCAGCAGCTTGGGTGGCCGGGGTAACTATGGCTACACCTTC
TRBV28	13	TRBJ2-7	once	.	CASSLGQSYEQYF	TGTGCCAGCAGTTTGGGGCAGTCCTACGAGCAGTACTTC
TRBV13	15	TRBJ2-7	.	TRBD1	CASSLEGQGIHEQYF	TGTGCCAGCAGCTTAGAGGGACAGGGTATTCACGAGCAGTACTTC
TRBV4-3	15	TRBJ2-7	.	.	CASSQEGRGGSEQYF	TGCGCCAGCAGCCAAGAAGGAAGGGGCGGGTCCGAGCAGTACTTC
TRBV6-5	14	TRBJ2-7	.	.	CASSSHLLGGEQYF	TGTGCCAGCAGTTCGCACCTACTAGGTGGGGAGCAGTACTTC
TRBV25-1	16	TRBJ2-7	.	.	CASSRTDYTSSYEQYF	TGTGCCAGCAGCCGGACCGACTACACGAGCTCCTACGAGCAGTACTTC
TRBV7-2	15	TRBJ2-3	.	.	CASSLGPGNTDTQYF	TGTGCCAGCAGCTTAGGGCCAGGGAACACAGATACGCAGTATTTT
TRBV27	21	TRBJ2-3	.	TRBD2	CASSYLGTSGTPQVGTDTQYF	TGTGCCAGCAGTTACCTCGGGACTAGCGGGACCCCTCAGGTTGGCACAGATACGCAGTATTTT
TRBV9	16	TRBJ2-5	.	.	CASSVGTGNIQETQYF	TGTGCCAGCAGCGTAGGAACAGGCAACATCCAAGAGACCCAGTACTTC
TRBV27	14	TRBJ1-1	.	.	CASSGAGAVAEAFF	TGTGCCAGCAGTGGGGCGGGGGCGGTCGCTGAAGCTTTCTTT